This T cell receptor (beta chain) appears in the sequencing data of a study of shared clonotypes between healthy human individuals. Splitting of each subset's genomic DNA was done evenly across several immunoSEQ plates. Clones were read by immunoSEQ multiplex PCR, and TCRdb kept only the in-frame ones, dropping some. The data show some 500,000 clones, about 80% seen once. Regarding this clone: Its antigen is undetermined.

Study-wide findings and caveats: Sequencing depth was expected to influence donor clonotype sharing. Tissue TCR repertoires likely differ from these blood-only repertoires.

The CDR3 runs to 11 residues. V was shortened by 6 bases and J by 10 bases, with 10 bases between the two germline ends. Germline assignment: CDR1 MNHEY and CDR2 SMNVEV (reference sequence). V gene TRBV27 combines with J gene TRBJ2-1; D not certain. The receptor comes from a woman in her thirties or forties in good health. Some clones in this sample may be carry-over from other donors' samples. The sequenced material came from PBMCs. The CDR3 DNA sequence: TGTGCCAGCAGCTCAATGGAGGAGCAGTTCTTC. Protein product: CASSSMEEQFF.